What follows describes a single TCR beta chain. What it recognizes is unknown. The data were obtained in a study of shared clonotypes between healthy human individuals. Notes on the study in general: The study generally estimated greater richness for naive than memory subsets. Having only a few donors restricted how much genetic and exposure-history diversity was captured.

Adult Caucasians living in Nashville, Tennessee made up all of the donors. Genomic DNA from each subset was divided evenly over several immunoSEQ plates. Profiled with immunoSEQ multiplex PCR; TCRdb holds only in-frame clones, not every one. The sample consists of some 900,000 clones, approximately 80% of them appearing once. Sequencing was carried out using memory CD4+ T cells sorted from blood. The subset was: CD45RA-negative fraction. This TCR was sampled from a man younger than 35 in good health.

This CDR3 reads CASSQASAGSNEQFF. The CDR3 DNA is TGCGCCAGCAGCCAAGCCTCCGCAGGTTCCAATGAGCAGTTCTTC. The chain combines TRBV4-1 with TRBJ2-1, with unresolved D. This CDR3 contains 15 residues. In germline, CDR1 is MGHRA, CDR2 YSYEKL. V gave up 1 base and J gave up 6 bases, with 13 bases separating them.